The 20 T cell receptor beta chains listed next were all sequenced from one sample in a study of shared clonotypes between healthy human individuals. Data came from immunoSEQ multiplex PCR; TCRdb stores just in-frame clones and leaves some out. This sample has a few million clones, with around 93% found just once. What was sequenced was naive CD4+ T cells from PBMCs. Stated subset: CD45RA+ positively selected. The receptors derive from a man aged 18 to 30 in good health. Some clones in this sample may be carry-over from other donors' samples.

The chain couples TRBV5-4 to TRBJ2-1; 7 bases align to TRBD2. Looked up from germline, CDR1 is SGHNT and CDR2 is YYREEE (reference sequence). CDR3 length: 16 residues. V trimming: 1 base; J trimming: 2 bases; junction bases outside the gene matches: 6. The CDR3 here is CASSLLPGGTYNEQFF. DNA for the CDR3: TGTGCCAGCAGCTTGCTGCCGGGAGGTACCTACAATGAGCAGTTCTTC.

V gene TRBV9 combines with J gene TRBJ2-1; 7 nucleotides match TRBD1. Looked up from germline, CDR1 is SGDLS and CDR2 is YYNGEE. With 0 bases clipped from V and 3 bases from J, the junction kept 3 bases outside the gene matches. The CDR3 covers 15 residues. The CDR3 nucleotides are TGTGCCAGCAGCGTAGCGGGACAGTACTACAATGAGCAGTTCTTC. Translating gives CASSVAGQYYNEQFF.

The chain recombines TRBV5-1 with TRBJ1-1, with D perhaps matching TRBD1 (6 bases). In germline, CDR1 is SGHRS, CDR2 YFSETQ. Trimming cost V 2 bases and J 5 bases, with 13 bases left between them. The CDR3 runs 14 residues. The CDR3 sequence: CASSLQVQGTEAFF. The CDR3 DNA reads as TGCGCCAGCAGCTTACAGGTTCAGGGGACTGAAGCTTTCTTT. Drawing the rest from reference TRBV5-1 and TRBJ1-1, the complete variable domain is KAGVTQTPRYLIKTRGQQVTLSCSPISGHRSVSWYQQTPGQGLQFLFEYFSETQRNKGNFPGRFSGRQFSNSRSEMNVSTLELGDSALYLCASSLQVQGTEAFFGQGTRLTVV.

The chain combines TRBV7-9 with TRBJ2-7; 10 bases map to TRBD1. The germline V gene has CDR1 SEHNR and CDR2 FQNEAQ (reference sequence). The CDR3 length is 17 residues. After removal of 4 bases from V and 2 bases from J, the junction contained 11 bases not matched to a gene. CDR3 in amino acids: CASSSRPGQGKAYEQYF. For the CDR3, the DNA is TGTGCCAGCAGCTCCAGACCGGGACAGGGGAAGGCCTACGAGCAGTACTTC.

This chain links TRBV5-1 with TRBJ1-3; D remains ambiguous. V lost 4 bases and J lost 0, with 8 bases in between. The CDR3 is 14 residues long. CDR1 is SGHRS, CDR2 YFSETQ, per germline. The CDR3 DNA sequence: TGCGCCAGCAGCCCGGGAGCCTCTGGAAACACCATATATTTT. This codes for CASSPGASGNTIYF.

The rearrangement links TRBV7-8 to TRBJ2-7; D assignment may be TRBD1 or TRBD2 (6 bases each). With 5 bases removed from V and 0 bases from J, the gap between germline ends came to 14 bases. The CDR3 loop spans 15 amino acids. Germline CDR1 and CDR2: SGHVS and FQNEAQ. In DNA, the CDR3 is TGTGCCAGCAGCCGTGAGGGGGGATACTCCTACGAGCAGTACTTC. This codes for CASSREGGYSYEQYF.

V and J are TRBV5-1 and TRBJ2-3; 7 nucleotides match TRBD2. The V gene end was trimmed by 7 bases and the J gene end by 0 bases; junction bases not matched to a gene: 14. The CDR3 spans 17 residues. Germline V gene data show CDR1 as SGHRS and CDR2 as YFSETQ. In nucleotides, the CDR3 is TGCGCCAGCCGAGTCGGGGGAGGGGCTCAGAGCACAGATACGCAGTATTTT. It is translated as CASRVGGGAQSTDTQYF.

The DNA of the CDR3 is TGTGCCAGCTCACCTACTAGCGACCACGAGCAGTACTTC. It yields the protein CASSPTSDHEQYF. V is TRBV18 and J is TRBJ2-7, with TRBD2 identical over 7 bases. The CDR3 totals 13 residues. J was trimmed by 5 bases and V by 3 bases; bases with no gene match: 4. Germline-derived CDR1 and CDR2 are KGHSH and LQKENI.

The CDR3 here is CASSSVGAPDAKNIQYF. The CDR3 nucleotides are TGTGCCAGCAGTTCCGTAGGGGCGCCAGATGCCAAAAACATTCAGTACTTC. The V gene is TRBV27, the J gene TRBJ2-4, with D perhaps matching TRBD1 (5 bases). The CDR3 consists of 17 residues. CDR1 and CDR2 (germline): MNHEY, SMNVEV (reference sequence). Between the trimmed V and J ends, which lost 4 bases and 1 base, there was a span of 17 bases.

This chain connects TRBV5-6 to TRBJ1-2; no definite D call. The CDR3 has 15 residues. Trimming stripped 4 bases from V and 4 bases from J, with 17 bases between. Per the germline V gene, CDR1 is SGHDT and CDR2 is YYEEEE. CDR3 sequence reads: CASSLRLGIGYGYTF. The CDR3 DNA follows: TGTGCCAGCAGCCTGCGGTTGGGGATCGGCTATGGCTACACCTTC. The full variable domain, rest sourced from reference TRBV5-6 and TRBJ1-2, is DAGVTQSPTHLIKTRGQQVTLRCSPKSGHDTVSWYQQALGQGPQFIFQYYEEEERQRGNFPDRFSGHQFPNYSSELNVNALLLGDSALYLCASSLRLGIGYGYTFGSGTRLTVV.

The chain links TRBV7-2 to TRBJ2-2; D perhaps matches TRBD2 (7 bases). V was trimmed by 4 bases and J by 4 bases, leaving 10 bases between them. The CDR3 spans 14 residues. Germline V lookup: CDR1 SGHTA, CDR2 FQGNSA. The CDR3 loop reads CASSWGGGTGELFF. The DNA for the CDR3 is TGTGCCAGCAGCTGGGGGGGCGGCACCGGGGAGCTGTTTTTT.

This clone was observed once. The chain combines TRBV5-1 with TRBJ2-2, with no clear D. The CDR3 length is 14 residues. Deletions cut 1 base from V and 1 base from J, with 5 bases between. Germline values: CDR1 SGHRS, CDR2 YFSETQ. The CDR3 loop reads CASSLPQNTGELFF. The CDR3 nucleotides are TGCGCCAGCAGCTTGCCCCAGAACACCGGGGAGCTGTTTTTT.

This chain joins TRBV5-6 and TRBJ2-2, with 8 bases identical to TRBD1. Germline assignment: CDR1 SGHDT and CDR2 YYEEEE. The CDR3 covers 17 residues. V was pared by 5 bases and J by 0 bases, with 9 bases of the junction left unmatched. This chain's CDR3 is CASRTGQGDANTGELFF. Written as DNA, the CDR3 is TGTGCCAGCAGAACTGGACAGGGCGACGCGAACACCGGGGAGCTGTTTTTT.

The chain recombines TRBV6-1 with TRBJ2-7; the match to TRBD1 covers 11 bases. The length of the CDR3 is 15 residues. The V gene's germline CDR1 is MNHNS and CDR2 SASEGT. V gave up 4 bases and J gave up 5 bases; unmatched junction bases: 7. The CDR3 region is CASSGSRTGGHEQYF. The CDR3 coding sequence is TGTGCCAGCAGTGGGTCTCGGACAGGGGGCCACGAGCAGTACTTC.

J is TRBJ2-5 and V is TRBV18, with a possible D match to TRBD1 (6 bases). CDR3 length equals 15 residues. Germline-derived CDR1 and CDR2 are KGHSH and LQKENI. The V end lost 2 bases, the J end lost 1 base, and 11 bases lay between the germline ends. The CDR3 protein is CASSPIRQAQETQYF. DNA of the CDR3: TGTGCCAGCTCACCAATTCGACAGGCCCAAGAGACCCAGTACTTC.

This chain joins TRBV5-6 and TRBJ1-5; tentative D call: TRBD1 (5 bases). V was pared by 3 bases and J by 1 base, with 11 bases between. CDR1 is SGHDT and CDR2 is YYEEEE in the germline V gene. CDR3 length equals 15 residues. The CDR3 spells CASSSVSGSNQPQHF. DNA of the CDR3: TGTGCCAGCAGCTCGGTTTCAGGGAGCAATCAGCCCCAGCATTTT.

DNA of the CDR3: TGTGCCAGCAGCGTAGAGGGGGCGTACACCATATATTTT. Protein: CASSVEGAYTIYF. The chain has TRBV9 and TRBJ1-3; 7 bases agree with TRBD1. Trimming cost V 0 bases and J 8 bases; bases outside gene matches: 2. The CDR3 is made up of 13 amino acids. Germline V lookup: CDR1 SGDLS, CDR2 YYNGEE.

V is TRBV30 and J is TRBJ2-4; D unresolved. Per germline, CDR1 GTSNPN and CDR2 SVGIG (reference sequence). Trimming took 2 bases from V and 0 from J, leaving 11 bases between them. This CDR3 has 15 residues. The CDR3 DNA sequence: TGTGCCTGGAGTTCCCAATCCTTAGCCAAAAACATTCAGTACTTC. It encodes CAWSSQSLAKNIQYF.

CDR3 region: CASLTGKSPLHF. Written as DNA, the CDR3 is TGTGCCAGCCTGACAGGGAAATCACCCCTCCACTTT. This chain joins TRBV28 and TRBJ1-6, with 7 bases lining up with TRBD1. The CDR3 runs to 12 residues. V lost 8 bases, J lost 10 bases, and 5 bases stayed unmatched. The V gene's germline CDR1 is MDHEN and CDR2 SYDVKM.

Regarding this clone: Distinct nucleotide sequences in the sample also encode this CDR3. The rearrangement joins TRBV28 to TRBJ1-3; TRBD1 might be the D (5 bases). Germline CDR1 and CDR2: MDHEN and SYDVKM. CDR3 length: 14 amino acids. Trimming shortened V by 6 bases and J by 1 base, and 10 bases separated the two germline ends. CDR3 DNA sequence: TGTGCCAGCAGCGCGGGGGGGTCTGGAAACACCATATATTTT. It is translated as CASSAGGSGNTIYF.